Below are 21 T cell receptor beta chains sequenced from a single sample in a study of molecular identifiers for immune sequencing clone quantification. TCRdb processed the PCR reads anew with MiXCR; each CDR3 protein has one entry. The table records 460,000 or so distinct CDR3 sequences, around a fifth of them present only once. Sequencing was carried out using naive CD8+ T cells from blood, with Jurkat cell RNA spiked in. Subset in this sample: FACS-sorted CD8+CD4-CCR7+CD45RA+ naive T cells. These receptors were collected from a human donor in good health. Some libraries in this study had Jurkat cell RNA spiked in.

This chain connects TRBV4-3 to TRBJ2-1, with D maybe TRBD1 (6 bases). Trimming stripped 2 bases from V and 7 bases from J, with 12 bases between. This CDR3 contains 14 residues. Germline V gene sequence: CDR1 LGHNA, CDR2 YSLEER. In nucleotides, the CDR3 is TGCGCCAGCAGCCAAACTCGCACAGGGAATGAGCAGTTCTTC. Its protein product is CASSQTRTGNEQFF.

The rearrangement links TRBV5-6 to TRBJ1-2, with TRBD1 as a possible D gene (6 bases). Germline CDR1 is SGHDT and CDR2 is YYEEEE. This CDR3 is built from 16 residues. Trimming shortened V by 2 bases and J by 1 base, and 15 bases separated the two germline ends. CDR3 sequence: CASSLNPGHVNYGYTF. CDR3 DNA sequence: TGTGCCAGCAGCTTAAATCCGGGACACGTTAACTATGGCTACACCTTC.

Worth noting for this clonotype: A much larger clone differs by one base, so this may be a read error. CDR3 region: CASNTPGGADTEAFF. CDR3 bases: TGTGCCAGCAATACTCCAGGGGGCGCGGACACTGAAGCTTTCTTT. This chain connects TRBV6-6 to TRBJ1-1, with 8 bases identical to TRBD1. This CDR3 has 15 amino acids. V shed 7 bases and J 3 bases; nucleotides not matched to a gene: 10. CDR1 MNHNY and CDR2 SVGAGI come from the germline V gene (reference sequence).

This clonotype was counted only a few times. The chain is built from TRBV7-3 and TRBJ2-3; 8 bases line up with TRBD2. The CDR3 runs 16 residues. V lost 5 bases, J lost 4 bases, and 11 bases stayed unmatched. The germline V gene encodes CDR1 SGHTA and CDR2 FQGTGA. The CDR3 spells CASSLGSGTGPDTQYF. Here the CDR3 DNA reads TGTGCCAGCAGCCTCGGTAGCGGGACTGGCCCAGATACGCAGTATTTT. Full variable domain (remainder filled in from reference TRBV7-3 and TRBJ2-3): GAGVSQTPSNKVTEKGKYVELRCDPISGHTALYWYRQSLGQGPEFLIYFQGTGAADDSGLPNDRFFAVRPEGSVSTLKIQRTERGDSAVYLCASSLGSGTGPDTQYFGPGTRLTVL.

In this sample, this clonotype turned up a few times. The chain has TRBV29-1 and TRBJ2-1, with 9 bases that match TRBD1. V lost 2 bases, J lost 4 bases, and 6 bases stayed unmatched. CDR1 SQVTM and CDR2 ANQGSEA come from the germline V gene. This CDR3 is built from 15 residues. The CDR3 spells CSVESRDRAYNEQFF. In DNA form, the CDR3 reads TGCAGCGTTGAATCCCGGGACAGGGCTTACAATGAGCAGTTCTTC.

This clonotype was observed a few times. Being one base from a much bigger clone, this may be a read error. The V and J genes are TRBV7-9 and TRBJ1-1; TRBD1 agrees at 7 bases. CDR1 is SEHNR and CDR2 is FQNEAQ in the germline V gene (reference sequence). This CDR3 is built from 11 residues. Unmatched junction bases numbered 3, after V lost 11 bases and J lost 3 bases. CDR3 bases: TGTGCCGCAACAGGGGACACTGAAGCTTTCTTT. Protein product: CAATGDTEAFF.

The chain joins TRBV9 to TRBJ2-7, with 11 bases fitting TRBD2. Germline V gives CDR1 SGDLS, CDR2 YYNGEE. The length of the CDR3 is 15 residues. J gave up 4 bases and V 3 bases, and 6 bases lay outside the gene matches. The CDR3: CASSAGTSGSYEQYF. The CDR3 DNA follows: TGTGCCAGCAGCGCCGGGACTAGCGGCAGTTACGAGCAGTACTTC.

The sample holds many counts of this clonotype. The rearrangement joins TRBV7-9 to TRBJ1-5; D call uncertain. This CDR3 contains 15 residues. Deletions cut 5 bases from V and 7 bases from J, with 18 bases between. Germline CDR1 reads SEHNR; CDR2 reads FQNEAQ (reference sequence). The CDR3 nucleotides are TGTGCCAGCAGCCCGGATGGGCAGGCGGGGCAGCCCCAGCATTTT. Encoded protein: CASSPDGQAGQPQHF.

The CDR3 here is CASSRDRDRGTDTQYF. The CDR3 nucleotides are TGTGCCAGCAGTAGAGACCGGGACAGGGGAACAGATACGCAGTATTTT. The V gene is TRBV21-1, the J gene TRBJ2-3; the table assigns TRBD1, which was not confirmed against the DNA. TRBV21-1 has pseudogene status. The CDR3 sequence is 16 residues long.

The chain carries TRBV6-2 or TRBV6-3 and TRBJ2-5, with TRBD2 matching over 9 bases. Germline loops: CDR1 MNHEY, CDR2 SVGEGT. Trimming at V came to 6 bases and at J to 5 bases, leaving 13 bases not matched to a gene. The CDR3 covers 16 residues. The CDR3 loop reads CASSFSFSGSGETQYF. CDR3 nucleotide sequence: TGTGCCAGCAGCTTCTCATTTAGCGGGAGTGGGGAGACCCAGTACTTC.

In its sample, this clonotype was seen many times. The genes are TRBV7-2 and TRBJ2-3; possible D gene TRBD2, 5 bases. The CDR3 contains 15 residues. The V end was cut by 3 bases, the J end by 2 bases, with 12 bases between. Per germline, CDR1 SGHTA and CDR2 FQGNSA. The CDR3 region is CASSFLAPNTDTQYF. The CDR3, as DNA: TGTGCCAGCAGCTTTCTAGCACCTAACACAGATACGCAGTATTTT. Together with reference TRBV7-2 and TRBJ2-3, the CDR3 gives the full variable domain: GAGVSQSPSNKVTEKGKDVELRCDPISGHTALYWYRQSLGQGLEFLIYFQGNSAPDKSGLPSDRFSAERTGGSVSTLTIQRTQQEDSAVYLCASSFLAPNTDTQYFGPGTRLTVL.

The chain uses TRBV19 and TRBJ1-5, with D possibly being TRBD1 (6 bases). Between the trimmed V and J ends, which lost 7 bases and 1 base, there was a span of 14 bases. The length of the CDR3 is 15 residues. Germline CDR1 and CDR2: LNHDA and SQIVND (reference sequence). The CDR3 DNA follows: TGTGCCAGTAATTTGGGGGGGCGGAGCAATCAGCCCCAGCATTTT. Translation gives CASNLGGRSNQPQHF. Based on the CDR3 plus reference TRBV19 and TRBJ1-5, the full variable domain is DGGITQSPKYLFRKEGQNVTLSCEQNLNHDAMYWYRQDPGQGLRLIYYSQIVNDFQKGDIAEGYSVSREKKESFPLTVTSAQKNPTAFYLCASNLGGRSNQPQHFGDGTRLSIL.

In this sample, this clonotype turned up many times. The chain is built from TRBV18 and TRBJ1-1; unclear D gene. With 3 bases removed from V and 5 bases from J, the gap between germline ends came to 4 bases. From germline, CDR1 is KGHSH and CDR2 LQKENI. This CDR3 contains 11 residues. The CDR3: CASSPVTEAFF. The CDR3 DNA sequence: TGTGCCAGCTCACCCGTAACTGAAGCTTTCTTT.

The V gene is TRBV20-1, the J gene TRBJ2-7; TRBD2 is a possible D gene (7 bases). The CDR3 is 16 residues long. Trimming cost V 0 bases and J 0 bases, with 15 bases left between them. CDR1 DFQATT and CDR2 SNEGSKA come from the germline V gene (reference sequence). DNA of the CDR3: TGCAGTGCTAGAGACGGGGGGAGGGGGGGCTCCTACGAGCAGTACTTC. It specifies CSARDGGRGGSYEQYF.

Only one count was recorded for this clonotype. This rearrangement joins TRBV24-1 to TRBJ2-3; D is unresolved. The J call may be incorrect, as the DNA end agrees better with TRBJ1-5. CDR3 length: 13 amino acids. The V gene's germline CDR1 is KGHDR and CDR2 SFDVKD. The CDR3 nucleotides read TGTGCCACCAGTGAGGACGACGGTCGGATGCAGCATTTT. Translating gives CATSEDDGRMQHF.

About this clonotype itself: Since a much larger clone is just one base distant, this may be a read error. The chain links TRBV6-2 or TRBV6-3 to TRBJ2-7, with D possibly being TRBD2 (5 bases). The CDR3 has 15 amino acids. Looked up from germline, CDR1 is MNHEY and CDR2 is SVGEGT. CDR3 bases: TGTGCCAGCAGTTACGCCGCTAACGGGGTATACGGGCAGTACTTC. Protein sequence: CASSYAANGVYGQYF.

This clonotype was seen only a few times. This chain uses TRBV13 with TRBJ1-1; D not resolved. The ends were cut back, 5 bases at V and 7 bases at J, with 14 bases in the middle. The CDR3 runs to 13 residues. CDR1 is PRHDT and CDR2 is FYEKMQ in the germline V gene (reference sequence). The CDR3 bases are TGTGCCAGCAGCCCACAAATCCTGCGTGAAGCTTTCTTT. It is translated as CASSPQILREAFF.

This clonotype turned up a few times. The V call is TRBV6-2 or TRBV6-3, the J call TRBJ2-7; D is tentatively TRBD1 or TRBD2 (6 bases each). V lost 2 bases, J lost 5 bases, and 19 bases lay in between. CDR1 is MNHEY, CDR2 SVGEGT, per germline. There are 16 residues in the CDR3. CDR3 sequence reads: CASSYPRWGASHEQYF. DNA for the CDR3: TGTGCCAGCAGTTACCCCCGGTGGGGGGCAAGCCACGAGCAGTACTTC.

The chain combines TRBV30 with TRBJ1-1, with D hard to call. The CDR3 has 13 residues. CDR1 GTSNPN and CDR2 SVGIG come from the germline V gene (reference sequence). Trimming left V 0 bases short and J 6 bases short, with 11 bases between. The CDR3 region is CAWSVWARAEAFF. CDR3 nucleotides: TGTGCCTGGAGTGTTTGGGCCCGTGCTGAAGCTTTCTTT.

The chain has TRBV7-9 and TRBJ2-1; no clear D gene. V lost 3 bases, J lost 5 bases, and 8 bases lay in between. From germline, CDR1 is SEHNR and CDR2 FQNEAQ (reference sequence). This CDR3 region has 13 residues. CDR3 sequence reads: CASSLPSNNEQFF. CDR3 DNA: TGTGCCAGCAGCTTGCCCAGCAACAATGAGCAGTTCTTC.

There are many counts of this clonotype. CDR3 region: CASSQAGPWDEQFF. The CDR3 DNA reads as TGCGCCAGCAGCCAAGCTGGCCCGTGGGATGAGCAGTTCTTC. The chain is built from TRBV4-1 and TRBJ2-1; no definite D call. CDR1 and CDR2 from the germline V gene are MGHRA and YSYEKL. The CDR3 is 14 residues long. The germline V and J ends were trimmed by 1 base and 8 bases, with 12 bases remaining between them.